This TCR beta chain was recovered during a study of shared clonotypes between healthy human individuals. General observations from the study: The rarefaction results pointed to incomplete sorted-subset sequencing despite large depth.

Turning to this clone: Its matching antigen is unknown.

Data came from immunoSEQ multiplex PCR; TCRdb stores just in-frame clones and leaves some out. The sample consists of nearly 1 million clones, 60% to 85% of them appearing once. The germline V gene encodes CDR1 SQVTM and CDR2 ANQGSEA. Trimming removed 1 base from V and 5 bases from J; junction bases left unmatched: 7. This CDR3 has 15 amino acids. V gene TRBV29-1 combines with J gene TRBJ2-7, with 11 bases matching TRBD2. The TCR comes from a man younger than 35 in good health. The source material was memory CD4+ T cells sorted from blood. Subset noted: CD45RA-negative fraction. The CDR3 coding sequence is TGCAGCGTTGAAGGTCTAGCGGGAGGAAGCGACGAGCAGTACTTC. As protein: CSVEGLAGGSDEQYF.